What follows are 12 T cell receptor beta chains derived from one specimen sequenced in a study of shared clonotypes between healthy human individuals (dated by TCRdb to 2018 to 2021). To prepare the library, the immunoSEQ multiplex PCR assay was applied. TCRdb took this table from immuneACCESS and kept in-frame rearrangements with V and J called. Such tables lack part of the clones; where checked against another copy, unresolved V genes explain under half of the gap, and the rest is unexplained. This sample holds roughly 660,000 clones; roughly 88% were observed only once. The ten largest clones add up to approximately 35% of the sample. The source material was memory CD8+ T cells from PBMCs. What this sample's cell subset or site label stands for: CD45RO+ cells pooled with CCR7-negative TemRA cells. The receptors originated from a man aged 18 to 29 in good health. Some clones in this sample may be carry-over from other donors' samples.

The V gene is TRBV19, the J gene TRBJ2-3; possibly TRBD1 for D (6 bases). The CDR3 runs to 15 residues. Per germline, CDR1 LNHDA and CDR2 SQIVND (reference sequence). The ends were cut back, 6 bases at V and 2 bases at J, with 15 bases in the middle. The CDR3 bases are TGTGCCAGTAGGGACAGTGGATTTTCCACAGATACGCAGTATTTT. Amino acid sequence: CASRDSGFSTDTQYF.

This clone came up a few times. The genes are TRBV21-1 and TRBJ2-7; the D call TRBD1 from the table was never checked on the DNA. TRBV21-1 is termed a pseudogene. The CDR3 is 15 amino acids. CDR3 bases: TGTGCCAGCAGCAATGGGGCCCAGGGGGAAGGCGAGCAGTACTTC. It specifies CASSNGAQGEGEQYF.

This clone was seen once. The chain couples TRBV4-2 to TRBJ2-1; tentative D call: TRBD2 (6 bases). V was clipped by 3 bases and J by 0 bases, with 15 bases between them. Germline CDR1 is LGHNA and CDR2 is YNFKEQ. The CDR3 extends over 17 amino acids. CDR3 in DNA: TGTGCCAGCAGCCATGCTCCTAGCGAGAGCTCCTACAATGAGCAGTTCTTC. Encoded protein: CASSHAPSESSYNEQFF.

The chain combines TRBV6-5 with TRBJ2-7; no clear D. V lost 2 bases, J lost 5 bases, and 4 bases lay in between. CDR1 and CDR2 from the germline V gene are MNHEY and SVGAGI. This CDR3 contains 11 residues. The CDR3 bases are TGTGCCAGCAGTTACGGGGACGAGCAGTACTTC. This codes for CASSYGDEQYF.

In its sample, this clone was seen many times. This chain joins TRBV11-1 and TRBJ2-7; TRBD2 aligns across 7 bases. This CDR3 spans 17 amino acids. The trim removed 5 bases at V and 0 bases at J, leaving 13 bases unmatched. Looked up from germline, CDR1 is SGHAT and CDR2 is FQDESV (reference sequence). The CDR3 DNA reads as TGTGCCAGCAGCGGATCGACAACTAGCGATAGCTCCTACGAGCAGTACTTC. This codes for CASSGSTTSDSSYEQYF.

Here the CDR3 DNA reads TGTGCCAGCAGCTCCTGGGACACCGGGCCCTACGAGCAGTACTTC. Protein sequence: CASSSWDTGPYEQYF. The gene calls are TRBV7-9 and TRBJ2-7; D possibly corresponds to TRBD1 (6 bases). CDR1 and CDR2 (germline): SEHNR, FQNEAQ (reference sequence). Trimming left V 4 bases short and J 2 bases short, with 15 bases between. The CDR3 has 15 amino acids.

This chain links TRBV10-3 with TRBJ2-7; D gene ambiguous. This CDR3 has 13 residues. CDR1 and CDR2 (germline): ENHRY, SYGVKD. The V and J ends lost 2 bases and 1 base respectively, with 6 bases between them. The CDR3 DNA sequence: TGTGCCATCAGTGAGGACAAGTCCTACGAGCAGTACTTC. Translating it yields CAISEDKSYEQYF.

The rearrangement links TRBV4-1 to TRBJ2-5, with D possibly TRBD1 on 5 matching bases. Trimming pared 0 bases from V and 4 bases from J, leaving 18 bases between. Per the germline V gene, CDR1 is MGHRA and CDR2 is YSYEKL. The CDR3 totals 17 residues. This chain's CDR3 is CASSQDWPGSLSETQYF. The CDR3 DNA reads TGCGCCAGCAGCCAAGATTGGCCAGGGTCGTTGTCAGAGACCCAGTACTTC.

Here the CDR3 DNA reads TGTGCCAGCAGCCCGGGCCAGGGGGCGAACACCGGGGAGCTGTTTTTT. Amino acids: CASSPGQGANTGELFF. The chain carries TRBV2 and TRBJ2-2, with TRBD1 matching 7 bases. The V gene's germline CDR1 is SNHLY and CDR2 FYNNEI. V gave up 6 bases and J gave up 0 bases; unmatched junction bases: 7. The CDR3 is made up of 16 amino acids.

The chain carries TRBV28 and TRBJ1-4, with D hard to call. The CDR3 consists of 15 residues. CDR1 and CDR2 from the germline V gene are MDHEN and SYDVKM. The V and J ends lost 7 bases and 7 bases respectively, with 19 bases between them. The CDR3 loop is CASTGSSVVGEKLFF. Here the CDR3 DNA reads TGTGCCAGCACCGGCTCATCGGTGGTGGGTGAAAAACTGTTTTTT.

V and J are TRBV6-6 and TRBJ2-1; D is undetermined. Per germline, CDR1 MNHNY and CDR2 SVGAGI (reference sequence). The CDR3 spans 12 residues. Between the trimmed V and J ends, which lost 6 bases and 6 bases, there was a span of 9 bases. CDR3: CASRPPTNEQFF. DNA for the CDR3: TGTGCCAGCAGACCCCCAACCAATGAGCAGTTCTTC.

This clone was seen a single time. The chain employs TRBV15 and TRBJ2-6; D gene unclear. Trimming removed 6 bases at V and 4 bases at J, with 4 bases between. CDR1 and CDR2 from the germline V gene are LNHNV and YYDKDF (reference sequence). This CDR3 region has 12 residues. The CDR3 coding sequence is TGTGCCACCAGAGGGGGGGCCAACGTCCTGACTTTC. Protein sequence: CATRGGANVLTF.